The subject of this entry is one T cell receptor (beta chain). This record comes from a study of blood T cell repertoires in COVID-19. Some clones are missing from TCRdb's copy, which holds only in-frame ones; the method was immunoSEQ multiplex PCR. The sample holds 150,000 to 200,000 clones, about 75% seen once. V gave up 1 base and J gave up 4 bases; unmatched junction bases: 15. The germline V gene has CDR1 LNHNV and CDR2 YYDKDF (reference sequence). This CDR3 contains 18 residues. The chain couples TRBV15 to TRBJ2-5; TRBD2 aligns across 7 bases. The sample taken for sequencing was peripheral blood. This TCR came from a woman in her sixties or seventies with acute or convalescent COVID-19. CDR3 sequence (DNA): TGTGCCACCAGCAGAGTCAGCTCACTGGGGGGGAGAGGAGAGACCCAGTACTTC. This codes for CATSRVSSLGGRGETQYF.